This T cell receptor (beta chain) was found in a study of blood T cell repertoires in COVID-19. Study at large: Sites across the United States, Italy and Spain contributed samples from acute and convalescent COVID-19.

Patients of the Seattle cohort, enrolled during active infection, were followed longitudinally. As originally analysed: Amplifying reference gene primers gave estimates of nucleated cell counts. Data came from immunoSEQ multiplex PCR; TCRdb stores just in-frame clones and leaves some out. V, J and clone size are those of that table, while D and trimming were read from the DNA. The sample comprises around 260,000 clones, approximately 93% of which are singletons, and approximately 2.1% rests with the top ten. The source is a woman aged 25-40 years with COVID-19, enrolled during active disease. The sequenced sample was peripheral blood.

The CDR3 region is CASSPGGGSYNSPLHF. The CDR3 DNA is TGTGCCAGCAGTCCTGGCGGGGGCTCCTATAATTCACCCCTCCACTTT. The genes are TRBV28 and TRBJ1-6, with D possibly being TRBD1 (5 bases). Germline CDR1 MDHEN, CDR2 SYDVKM. V lost 5 bases to trimming and J lost 0 bases, with 11 bases between them. CDR3 length equals 16 residues.